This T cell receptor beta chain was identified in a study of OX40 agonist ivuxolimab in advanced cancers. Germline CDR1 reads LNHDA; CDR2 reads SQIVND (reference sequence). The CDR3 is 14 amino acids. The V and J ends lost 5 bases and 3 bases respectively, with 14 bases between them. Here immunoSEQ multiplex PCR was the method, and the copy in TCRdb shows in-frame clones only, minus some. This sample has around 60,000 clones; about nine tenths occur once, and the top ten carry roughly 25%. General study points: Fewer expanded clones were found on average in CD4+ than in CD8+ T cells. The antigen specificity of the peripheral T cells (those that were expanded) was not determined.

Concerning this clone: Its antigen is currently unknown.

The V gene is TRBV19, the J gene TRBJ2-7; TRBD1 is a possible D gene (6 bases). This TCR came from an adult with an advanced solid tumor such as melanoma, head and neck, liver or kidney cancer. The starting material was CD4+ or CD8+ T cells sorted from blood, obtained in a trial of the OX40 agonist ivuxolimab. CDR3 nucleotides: TGTGCCAGTAGTCACGGCAGGGGTAGCTACGAGCAGTACTTC. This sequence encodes CASSHGRGSYEQYF.